These 2 T cell receptor beta chains originate from one sample sequenced in a study of vaccination effects on CD4 cells after COVID-19. No antigens are known for them. The repertoire was sequenced with immunoSEQ multiplex PCR; TCRdb's copy has only in-frame clones and lacks some. Here the sample spans 40,000 to 50,000 clones, roughly 70% being singletons. Using viral peptide pools, the ViraFEST assay grew out antigen-specific CD4+ T cells prior to sequencing. It was after approximately 11 days of culture that CD4+ T cells were isolated. The vaccine recipients had no prior SARS-CoV-2 infection, with negative nucleocapsid antibodies. Sequencing used CD4+ T cells from PBMCs cultured with HCoV-OC43 spike peptides, obtained before COVID-19 vaccination. Subset reported: HCoV-OC43 spike overlapping peptide pool stimulation. The receptors were gathered from a human donor who received a COVID-19 vaccine.

The gene calls are TRBV5-6 and TRBJ2-3, with 10 bases fitting TRBD2. CDR3 size: 16 residues. CDR1 and CDR2 from the germline V gene are SGHDT and YYEEEE. V gave up 3 bases and J gave up 2 bases; unmatched junction bases: 6. The CDR3 sequence is CASSSLTSGITDTQYF. In nucleotides, the CDR3 is TGTGCCAGCAGCTCCCTAACTAGCGGGATCACAGATACGCAGTATTTT.

CDR3 sequence reads: CASGTSGRANEQFF. The CDR3 DNA is TGTGCCAGCGGGACTAGCGGGAGGGCCAATGAGCAGTTCTTC. This sequence joins TRBV4-2 and TRBJ2-1; 16 bases fit TRBD2. After removal of 8 bases from V and 6 bases from J, the junction contained 1 base not matched to a gene. This CDR3 region has 14 residues. CDR1 and CDR2 from the germline V gene are LGHNA and YNFKEQ.